This T cell receptor (beta chain) was retrieved from a study of blood T cell repertoires in COVID-19. Study as a whole: The cDNA or gDNA used as material had been derived from T cells, B-cell-depleted T cells, or PBMCs.

Germline CDR1 is SGHRS and CDR2 is YFSETQ. The CDR3 spans 19 residues. With 1 base clipped from V and 0 bases from J, the junction kept 11 bases outside the gene matches. This table comes from immunoSEQ multiplex PCR, and its TCRdb copy is limited to in-frame clones, with some not included. The sample lists some 110,000 clones; less than 80% were seen once. Sequenced sample: peripheral blood. The source is a man in his fifties or sixties with acute or convalescent COVID-19. This rearrangement joins TRBV5-1 to TRBJ2-1, with 9 bases matching TRBD2. The CDR3 nucleotides read TGCGCCAGCAGCTTGTTTCTAGCGGGACTTTTTGGCTCCTACAATGAGCAGTTCTTC. Translating it yields CASSLFLAGLFGSYNEQFF.